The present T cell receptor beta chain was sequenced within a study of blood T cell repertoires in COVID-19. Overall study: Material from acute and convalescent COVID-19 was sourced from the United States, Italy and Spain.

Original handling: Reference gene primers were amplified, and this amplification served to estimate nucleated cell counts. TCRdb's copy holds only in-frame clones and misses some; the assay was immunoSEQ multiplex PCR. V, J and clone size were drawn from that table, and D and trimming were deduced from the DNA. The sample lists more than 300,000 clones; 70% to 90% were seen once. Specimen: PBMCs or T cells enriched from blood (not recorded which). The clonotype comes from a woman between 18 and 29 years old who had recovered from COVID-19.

CDR3 coding DNA: TGTGCCAGCAGCGCCCGGACAGGGGGGGACTATGGCTACACCTTC. Translating it yields CASSARTGGDYGYTF. V gene TRBV5-4 combines with J gene TRBJ1-2, with 10 bases fitting TRBD1. V was clipped by 4 bases and J by 3 bases; unmatched bases: 6. In germline, CDR1 is SGHNT, CDR2 YYREEE (reference sequence). The CDR3 spans 15 residues.